This TCR beta chain came from a study of CD8+ T cells in alopecia areata. Broader study findings: Against the mouse data, patients shared TCRs less clearly, possibly for HLA reasons. Uncertainty remains about how baseline CD8+ expansion links to response, with one nonresponder. The study found tofacitinib significantly decreased scalp clonality and expanded CD8+ clones among the top 100.

It was cDNA, reverse transcribed from extracted RNA, that served as the sequencing template. Sequencing used immunoSEQ multiplex PCR; TCRdb keeps in-frame clones, though not all of them. The table lists about 76,000 clones, 60% to 70% of them singletons, with around 24% in the top ten. The CDR3 runs 15 residues. Germline CDR1 SGHAT, CDR2 FQNNGV. Concerning this clone itself: Its antigen is undetermined. One end of the junction varies from germline; a read error may be responsible. The sample has other DNA sequences that encode this CDR3 too.

Documented treatment: oral pan-JAK inhibitor, 5-10 mg twice daily. This TCR was recovered from a human donor with alopecia areata. The rearrangement uses TRBV11-2 and TRBJ2-7; the D gene is possibly TRBD1 (6 bases). This specimen was CD8+ T cells sorted from blood, taken at week 24, from a patient treated with tofacitinib. The CDR3 spells CASSQGVTGFYEQYF. The CDR3 DNA is TGCGCCAGCAGCCAAGGGGTGACAGGTTTCTACGAGCAGTACTTC.